The subject of this entry is one T cell receptor beta chain. The antigen is unknown. The sample is drawn from a study of T cell responses to AZD1222 COVID-19 vaccine. The data were produced by immunoSEQ multiplex PCR, yet TCRdb's version contains in-frame clones alone and is incomplete. The repertoire holds about 120,000 clones, with roughly 91% as singletons. V lost 7 bases and J lost 5; bases outside the gene matches: 1. The V gene's germline CDR1 is SGHNT and CDR2 YYREEE (reference sequence). This CDR3 has 12 residues. The study's findings and limits: No repertoire was sampled before or during the peak T cell response, only after it. With two AZD1222 doses given, Spike-specific TCR breadth and depth both rose.

This TCR came from an adult who received the AZD1222 COVID-19 vaccine. This chain links TRBV5-4 with TRBJ2-5; 11 bases align to TRBD1. Sequencing used peripheral blood, obtained 28 days after the second AZD1222 dose. CDR3 in amino acids: CASGDRGETQYF. The CDR3 DNA follows: TGTGCCAGCGGGGACAGGGGGGAGACCCAGTACTTC.